Below are 23 T cell receptor beta chains sequenced from a single sample in a study of T cells in localized non-small cell lung cancer. The protocol was immunoSEQ multiplex PCR, while the TCRdb copy is restricted to in-frame clones and leaves out a portion. Among about 61,000 clones, over 85% were seen once, and the ten largest hold about 20%. The starting material was peripheral blood, obtained before any cancer treatment. The source is a man aged 40-75 years with stage I squamous cell lung carcinoma.

The chain carries TRBV7-9 and TRBJ2-3, with 10 bases matching TRBD1. The CDR3 sequence is 15 residues long. V lost 2 bases to trimming and J lost 4 bases; unmatched junction nucleotides: 3. Germline V gene sequence: CDR1 SEHNR, CDR2 FQNEAQ (reference sequence). CDR3 protein: CASSLSGTGADTQYF. Here the CDR3 DNA reads TGTGCCAGCAGCTTATCTGGGACAGGGGCAGATACGCAGTATTTT.

V and J are TRBV7-2 and TRBJ2-7; TRBD2 might be the D (6 bases). The germline CDR1 and CDR2 sequences are SGHTA and FQGNSA. The CDR3 is 14 amino acids. With 5 bases removed from V and 2 bases from J, the gap between germline ends came to 13 bases. CDR3 sequence (DNA): TGTGCCAGCAGCGCAAGCCCGGGAGCCTACGAGCAGTACTTC. Its translation is CASSASPGAYEQYF.

The V call is TRBV28, the J call TRBJ1-5; D gene uncertain. This CDR3 comprises 14 residues. Trimming left V 10 bases short and J 8 bases short, with 21 bases between. CDR1 is MDHEN and CDR2 is SYDVKM in the germline V gene. The CDR3 loop is CATSEAAYGEPQHF. The CDR3 bases are TGTGCCACCTCCGAGGCAGCCTATGGGGAGCCCCAGCATTTT.

The chain carries TRBV5-1 and TRBJ1-2; D is undetermined. The germline gives CDR1 SGHRS, CDR2 YFSETQ. The CDR3 loop spans 17 amino acids. V lost 0 bases and J 8 bases, leaving 23 bases between the germline ends. This CDR3 is CASSLGPRADTAWGYTF. In DNA, the CDR3 is TGCGCCAGCAGCTTGGGGCCCCGTGCTGACACGGCGTGGGGCTACACCTTC. The full variable domain, rest sourced from reference TRBV5-1 and TRBJ1-2, is KAGVTQTPRYLIKTRGQQVTLSCSPISGHRSVSWYQQTPGQGLQFLFEYFSETQRNKGNFPGRFSGRQFSNSRSEMNVSTLELGDSALYLCASSLGPRADTAWGYTFGSGTRLTVV.

V and J are TRBV7-8 and TRBJ2-1, with 8 nucleotides matching TRBD1. Germline CDR1 reads SGHVS; CDR2 reads FQNEAQ. CDR3 length: 18 residues. Trimming removed 7 bases from V and 0 bases from J; junction bases left unmatched: 14. The CDR3 DNA follows: TGTGCCAGCACCACGGGACAGGCTATAAGCCTCTCCTACAATGAGCAGTTCTTC. It specifies CASTTGQAISLSYNEQFF.

This clone was seen once. This chain uses TRBV30 with TRBJ1-2, with D perhaps TRBD1 (5 bases). CDR1 and CDR2 (germline): GTSNPN, SVGIG (reference sequence). The CDR3 loop spans 12 amino acids. Trimming removed 0 bases at V and 7 bases at J, with 9 bases between. CDR3 DNA: TGTGCCTGGAGTGTTTTAACAGGTGGCTACACCTTC. This sequence encodes CAWSVLTGGYTF.

The chain carries TRBV30 and TRBJ1-3; D not resolved. The CDR3 consists of 14 residues. Germline-derived CDR1 and CDR2 are GTSNPN and SVGIG (reference sequence). V shed 4 bases and J shed 0 bases, with 10 bases lying between them. CDR3 nucleotides: TGTGCCTGGACCGACACCCACTCTGGAAACACCATATATTTT. This translates into CAWTDTHSGNTIYF.

The chain carries TRBV11-2 and TRBJ2-1, with D possibly called TRBD1 or TRBD2 (6 bases each). The germline V gene has CDR1 SGHAT and CDR2 FQNNGV. The CDR3 length is 17 residues. V gave up 6 bases and J gave up 2 bases, with 20 bases separating them. The CDR3 reads CASSLARGTSTYNEQFF. The CDR3 DNA reads as TGTGCCAGCAGTCTCGCGAGGGGGACTTCAACCTACAATGAGCAGTTCTTC.

This chain links TRBV7-3 with TRBJ2-1; no clear D. CDR1 SGHTA and CDR2 FQGTGA come from the germline V gene. V shed 2 bases and J shed 5 bases, with 7 bases lying between them. The CDR3 is 13 residues long. CDR3 sequence: CASSLRQHNEQFF. CDR3 nucleotides: TGTGCCAGCAGCTTACGACAACACAATGAGCAGTTCTTC. Variable domain in full (rest from reference TRBV7-3 and TRBJ2-1): GAGVSQTPSNKVTEKGKYVELRCDPISGHTALYWYRQSLGQGPEFLIYFQGTGAADDSGLPNDRFFAVRPEGSVSTLKIQRTERGDSAVYLCASSLRQHNEQFFGPGTRLTVL.

This clone was seen a single time. The chain couples TRBV20-1 to TRBJ1-1; D call uncertain. CDR3 size: 11 residues. Germline CDR1 and CDR2: DFQATT and SNEGSKA (reference sequence). Deletions cut 5 bases from V and 11 bases from J, with 15 bases between. This chain's CDR3 is CSAGEEGGAFF. The DNA of the CDR3 is TGCAGTGCTGGGGAAGAGGGAGGCGCTTTCTTT.

The chain uses TRBV2 and TRBJ2-5; TRBD1 agrees at 8 bases. V lost 6 bases to trimming and J lost 0 bases; unmatched junction nucleotides: 3. This CDR3 has 14 residues. The germline V gene encodes CDR1 SNHLY and CDR2 FYNNEI. This CDR3 is CASSRQGYQETQYF. CDR3 nucleotide sequence: TGTGCCAGCAGCCGACAGGGGTACCAAGAGACCCAGTACTTC.

CDR3 in DNA: TGTGCCAGCAGTTACTCTCTGCCTAACTATGGCTACACCTTC. It codes for CASSYSLPNYGYTF. The V and J genes are TRBV6-6 and TRBJ1-2; no clear D. The V and J ends lost 0 bases and 0 bases respectively, with 5 bases between them. The germline V gene encodes CDR1 MNHNY and CDR2 SVGAGI (reference sequence). The CDR3 runs 14 residues.

This clone was observed once. As DNA, the CDR3 is TGTGCCAGCAGCGAAGGGTGGACTGAAGCTTTCTTT. Its translation: CASSEGWTEAFF. V is TRBV7-9 and J is TRBJ1-1; no firm D call. The CDR3 contains 12 residues. Looked up from germline, CDR1 is SEHNR and CDR2 is FQNEAQ (reference sequence). Trimming removed 5 bases from V and 5 bases from J, with 9 bases in between. The entire variable domain, with the rest obtained from reference TRBV7-9 and TRBJ1-1, is as follows: DTGVSQNPRHKITKRGQNVTFRCDPISEHNRLYWYRQTLGQGPEFLTYFQNEAQLEKSRLLSDRFSAERPKGSFSTLEIQRTEQGDSAMYLCASSEGWTEAFFGQGTRLTVV.

The chain links TRBV6-1 to TRBJ2-7; maybe TRBD2 (6 bases). The CDR3 loop spans 14 amino acids. CDR1 is MNHNS, CDR2 SASEGT, per germline. V was cut by 2 bases and J by 0 bases, with 8 bases left in between. The CDR3 here is CASSERGLSYEQYF. CDR3 nucleotide sequence: TGTGCCAGCAGTGAACGGGGACTCTCCTACGAGCAGTACTTC.

The gene calls are TRBV27 and TRBJ1-5, with TRBD1 identical over 7 bases. This CDR3 is 15 amino acids long. V lost 2 bases, J lost 4 bases, and 5 bases stayed unmatched. Germline lookup yields CDR1 MNHEY and CDR2 SMNVEV (reference sequence). The CDR3 sequence: CASSLGGQVNQPQHF. In DNA form, the CDR3 reads TGTGCCAGCAGTTTAGGTGGACAGGTTAATCAGCCCCAGCATTTT.

The chain couples TRBV5-5 to TRBJ2-7; perhaps TRBD2 as D (6 bases). This CDR3 has 17 amino acids. Trimming cost V 4 bases and J 0 bases, with 20 bases left between them. Germline V gene data show CDR1 as SGHKS and CDR2 as YYEKEE (reference sequence). The CDR3: CASSGEGLALSSYEQYF. In DNA, the CDR3 is TGTGCCAGCAGCGGTGAGGGCCTAGCGCTAAGCTCCTACGAGCAGTACTTC.

The chain combines TRBV28 with TRBJ2-5, with D tentatively TRBD2 (6 bases). This CDR3 has 13 amino acids. V lost 3 bases, J lost 4 bases, and 9 bases lay in between. Germline assignment: CDR1 MDHEN and CDR2 SYDVKM. CDR3 amino acids: CASSLDGRETQYF. As DNA, the CDR3 is TGTGCCAGCAGTTTGGACGGGAGAGAGACCCAGTACTTC.

The genes are TRBV28 and TRBJ1-5; D remains unclear. Germline V gene sequence: CDR1 MDHEN, CDR2 SYDVKM. V was trimmed by 2 bases and J by 4 bases, leaving 0 bases between them. The CDR3 spans 11 residues. This CDR3 reads CASSLNQPQHF. In nucleotides, the CDR3 is TGTGCCAGCAGTTTAAATCAGCCCCAGCATTTT.

The V gene is TRBV4-2, the J gene TRBJ2-7; D is ambiguous. CDR1 is LGHNA and CDR2 is YNFKEQ in the germline V gene. This CDR3 region has 15 residues. Trimming left V 1 base short and J 3 bases short, with 13 bases between. The chain's CDR3 is CASSQAPWEGYEQYF. The CDR3 region has the DNA TGTGCCAGCAGCCAAGCTCCCTGGGAAGGCTACGAGCAGTACTTC.

This chain uses TRBV7-2 with TRBJ2-5; 8 bases map to TRBD1. Unmatched junction bases numbered 8, after V lost 3 bases and J lost 5 bases. Germline V gene sequence: CDR1 SGHTA, CDR2 FQGNSA. This CDR3 has 15 residues. The chain's CDR3 is CASSFPQGGGETQYF. In DNA, the CDR3 is TGTGCCAGCAGCTTCCCACAGGGGGGTGGGGAGACCCAGTACTTC.

The chain combines TRBV5-1 with TRBJ2-5, with TRBD1 matching over 10 bases. J gave up 2 bases and V 4 bases, and 5 bases lay outside the gene matches. The germline gives CDR1 SGHRS, CDR2 YFSETQ. This CDR3 is built from 15 residues. The CDR3 sequence: CASSPRTGGQETQYF. For the CDR3, the DNA is TGCGCCAGCAGCCCAAGGACAGGGGGACAAGAGACCCAGTACTTC. Full variable domain (remainder filled in from reference TRBV5-1 and TRBJ2-5): KAGVTQTPRYLIKTRGQQVTLSCSPISGHRSVSWYQQTPGQGLQFLFEYFSETQRNKGNFPGRFSGRQFSNSRSEMNVSTLELGDSALYLCASSPRTGGQETQYFGPGTRLLVL.

The V gene is TRBV5-1, the J gene TRBJ1-3; 7 bases align to TRBD1. From germline, CDR1 is SGHRS and CDR2 YFSETQ. The CDR3 sequence is 14 residues long. Trimming took 7 bases from V and 3 from J; bases not matched to a gene: 7. DNA of the CDR3: TGCGCCAGCCAGACAGGGTATCATGGAAACACCATATATTTT. Encoded protein: CASQTGYHGNTIYF.

The CDR3 protein is CASSFAGGDIQYF. The DNA of the CDR3 is TGTGCCAGCAGTTTTGCGGGCGGGGACATTCAGTACTTC. The chain combines TRBV28 with TRBJ2-4, with a tentative D call TRBD2 (6 bases). CDR1 is MDHEN and CDR2 is SYDVKM in the germline V gene. Between the trimmed V and J ends, which lost 3 bases and 8 bases, there was a span of 11 bases. The CDR3 has 13 amino acids.